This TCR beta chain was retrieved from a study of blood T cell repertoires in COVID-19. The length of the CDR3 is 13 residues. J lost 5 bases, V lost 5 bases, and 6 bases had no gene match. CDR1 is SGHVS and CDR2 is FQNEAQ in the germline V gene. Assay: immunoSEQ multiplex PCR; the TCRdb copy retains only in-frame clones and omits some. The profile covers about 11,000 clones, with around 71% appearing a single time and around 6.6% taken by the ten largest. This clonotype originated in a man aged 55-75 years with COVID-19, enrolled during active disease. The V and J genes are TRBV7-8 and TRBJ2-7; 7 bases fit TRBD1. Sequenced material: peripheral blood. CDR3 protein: CASSLDRVDEQYF. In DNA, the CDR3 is TGTGCCAGCAGCCTAGACAGGGTGGACGAGCAGTACTTC.